These 32 T cell receptor beta chains were sequenced from one sample in a study of cytomegalovirus exposure and HLA in healthy donors. The PCR contained 60 Vbeta and 13 Jbeta primers. Data came from immunoSEQ multiplex PCR; TCRdb stores just in-frame clones and leaves some out. The table has about 160,000 clones, around 77% seen once. The specimen sequenced was PBMCs. The receptors stem from a man aged 50-59 years in good health and CMV-seropositive.

V usage is TRBV4-2 and J usage is TRBJ2-1, with 11 bases fitting TRBD2. Germline CDR1 LGHNA, CDR2 YNFKEQ. This CDR3 has 17 residues. With 0 bases clipped from V and 4 bases from J, the junction kept 5 bases outside the gene matches. As DNA, the CDR3 is TGTGCCAGCAGCCAAGACACCACTAGCGGGGGATACAATGAGCAGTTCTTC. The encoded protein is CASSQDTTSGGYNEQFF.

V is TRBV23-1 and J is TRBJ2-2; tentative D call: TRBD1 (6 bases). TRBV23-1 is annotated as an ORF whose role is uncertain. CDR3 length: 18 residues. Trimming shortened V by 6 bases and J by 1 base, and 21 bases separated the two germline ends. The CDR3 region is CASRRAQTGSLNTGELFF. The CDR3 coding sequence is TGCGCCAGCAGACGTGCCCAGACAGGATCCCTGAACACCGGGGAGCTGTTTTTT.

The chain links TRBV9 to TRBJ1-1; D call uncertain. The CDR3 is 14 amino acids. Trimming left V 4 bases short and J 4 bases short, with 14 bases between. Germline lookup yields CDR1 SGDLS and CDR2 YYNGEE. For the CDR3, the DNA is TGTGCCAGCAGCACCTCTTCGGGTGTCACTGAAGCTTTCTTT. Its translation: CASSTSSGVTEAFF.

The chain joins TRBV12-5 to TRBJ2-1, with TRBD1 matching over 7 bases. Germline CDR1 LGHNT, CDR2 FRNRAP. CDR3 length equals 14 residues. The junction had 1 base not matched to a gene; V was cut back by 3 bases and J by 2 bases. The DNA for the CDR3 is TGTGCTAGTGGTTTAGGGGGCCCCTACAATGAGCAGTTCTTC. Amino acid sequence: CASGLGGPYNEQFF.

This sequence joins TRBV5-1 and TRBJ2-1, with TRBD1 identical over 7 bases. Germline V CDR1 and CDR2: SGHRS, YFSETQ. V was pared by 3 bases and J by 0 bases, with 21 bases of the junction left unmatched. CDR3 length: 21 residues. CDR3 region: CASSSLPFPGQKSSSYNEQFF. The CDR3 DNA is TGCGCCAGCAGCTCCCTCCCTTTCCCGGGACAGAAAAGCAGCTCCTACAATGAGCAGTTCTTC.

This clone was seen more than once but under ten times. The chain joins TRBV10-3 to TRBJ2-5; TRBD2 agrees at 7 bases. The CDR3 runs 20 residues. Germline V gives CDR1 ENHRY, CDR2 SYGVKD. V trimming: 0 bases; J trimming: 1 base; junction bases outside the gene matches: 17. This chain's CDR3 is CAISESPTGGQGKLQETQYF. The DNA of the CDR3 is TGTGCCATCAGTGAGTCGCCGACGGGGGGTCAGGGAAAACTCCAAGAGACCCAGTACTTC.

The chain is built from TRBV6-5 and TRBJ2-1; 8 bases align to TRBD1. The CDR3 extends over 14 amino acids. Germline trimming cut 7 bases from V and 6 bases from J; bases unmatched to any gene: 8. CDR1 is MNHEY and CDR2 is SVGAGI in the germline V gene. CDR3 coding DNA: TGTGCCAGCATCGGACAGGGAGTTATCAATGAGCAGTTCTTC. Translating it yields CASIGQGVINEQFF.

V gene TRBV6-4 combines with J gene TRBJ1-2; 8 bases are shared with TRBD1. V lost 2 bases to trimming and J lost 6 bases; unmatched junction nucleotides: 8. Germline CDR1 MRHNA, CDR2 SNTAGT. This CDR3 spans 15 amino acids. CDR3 residues: CASSDTDRGVDGYTF. CDR3 bases: TGTGCCAGCAGTGACACCGACAGGGGAGTCGATGGCTACACCTTC.

The table lists this clone with a count of one. The chain uses TRBV9 and TRBJ2-5, with D hard to call. Trimming stripped 0 bases from V and 4 bases from J, with 10 bases between. Germline CDR1 is SGDLS and CDR2 is YYNGEE. The CDR3 contains 14 residues. DNA for the CDR3: TGTGCCAGCAGCGTAGCTTCAGGCAGAGAGACCCAGTACTTC. Encoded protein: CASSVASGRETQYF.

This chain uses TRBV30 with TRBJ2-5; D might be TRBD2 (5 bases). Near its end, the DNA agrees better with TRBJ2-7, so the J call may be wrong. Per the germline V gene, CDR1 is GTSNPN and CDR2 is SVGIG (reference sequence). The CDR3 is 15 amino acids. Here the CDR3 DNA reads TGTGCCTGGAGTGTACTCTCCACTAGCTCCTACGAGCAGTACTTC. It encodes CAWSVLSTSSYEQYF.

V usage is TRBV15 and J usage is TRBJ1-1; a weak D match, TRBD1 (5 bases). The germline V and J ends were trimmed by 5 bases and 5 bases, with 18 bases remaining between them. The germline V gene has CDR1 LNHNV and CDR2 YYDKDF (reference sequence). CDR3 length: 15 residues. In DNA form, the CDR3 reads TGTGCCACCAGCGCCCAGGATCCAGGGTTGACTGAAGCTTTCTTT. The encoded protein is CATSAQDPGLTEAFF.

The CDR3 DNA is TGTGCCAGCTCACCTCCGGGGGCCCTGACTAGCGGCTACGAGCAGTACTTC. It translates to CASSPPGALTSGYEQYF. The chain combines TRBV18 with TRBJ2-7; TRBD2 matches 9 bases. The CDR3 has 17 amino acids. Trimming at V came to 3 bases and at J to 3 bases, leaving 12 bases not matched to a gene. CDR1 and CDR2 (germline): KGHSH, LQKENI.

The gene calls are TRBV28 and TRBJ1-1, with D possibly being TRBD1 (6 bases). Trimming stripped 2 bases from V and 5 bases from J, with 15 bases between. This CDR3 contains 15 residues. CDR1 is MDHEN and CDR2 is SYDVKM in the germline V gene. CDR3 protein: CASSLRGRGMTEAFF. CDR3 DNA: TGTGCCAGCAGTTTAAGGGGGAGGGGGATGACTGAAGCTTTCTTT.

The rearrangement uses TRBV19 and TRBJ1-2, with 8 bases matching TRBD1. This CDR3 has 14 residues. Germline trimming cut 4 bases from V and 4 bases from J; bases unmatched to any gene: 5. Germline values: CDR1 LNHDA, CDR2 SQIVND (reference sequence). The CDR3, as DNA: TGTGCCAGTAGTACTGGACAGGGCTCCTATGGCTACACCTTC. This sequence encodes CASSTGQGSYGYTF.

The chain has TRBV7-2 and TRBJ2-2, with D uncertain. The CDR3 consists of 15 residues. Germline CDR1 is SGHTA and CDR2 is FQGNSA. Trimming took 3 bases from V and 2 from J, leaving 10 bases between them. Here the CDR3 reads CASSLRQINTGELFF. In nucleotides, the CDR3 is TGTGCCAGCAGCTTGAGGCAGATAAACACCGGGGAGCTGTTTTTT.

The rearrangement joins TRBV28 to TRBJ1-1; D is unclear. The V and J ends lost 5 bases and 2 bases respectively, with 9 bases between them. The CDR3 runs 13 residues. Germline CDR1 and CDR2: MDHEN and SYDVKM. The CDR3 here is CASSPDTNTEAFF. CDR3 DNA sequence: TGTGCCAGCAGTCCAGACACCAACACTGAAGCTTTCTTT.

This clone was seen just once. V and J are TRBV4-3 and TRBJ2-5; a weak D match, TRBD2 (6 bases). Trimming shortened V by 4 bases and J by 1 base, and 13 bases separated the two germline ends. The CDR3 contains 15 residues. Germline V CDR1 and CDR2: LGHNA, YSLEER. CDR3 region: CASSLFREFQETQYF. The CDR3 nucleotides are TGCGCCAGCAGCCTTTTCCGGGAGTTCCAAGAGACCCAGTACTTC.

J is TRBJ2-5 and V is TRBV19; D might be TRBD1 (6 bases). CDR1 is LNHDA and CDR2 is SQIVND in the germline V gene (reference sequence). This CDR3 is 13 amino acids long. Trimming cost V 8 bases and J 1 base, with 11 bases left between them. The CDR3 here is CASAQGSQETQYF. CDR3 in DNA: TGTGCCAGTGCACAGGGCTCCCAAGAGACCCAGTACTTC.

This clone was observed once. The J gene is TRBJ2-7, the V gene TRBV18, with TRBD1 matching 9 bases. The trim removed 3 bases at V and 6 bases at J, leaving 9 bases unmatched. The germline V gene has CDR1 KGHSH and CDR2 LQKENI. The CDR3 is made up of 15 amino acids. The DNA of the CDR3 is TGTGCCAGCTCACCCATGCCGGGACAGGGAGTCGAGCAGTACTTC. The encoded protein is CASSPMPGQGVEQYF.

V is TRBV27 and J is TRBJ1-5; 7 nucleotides align to TRBD1. The CDR3 spans 15 residues. CDR1 and CDR2 from the germline V gene are MNHEY and SMNVEV (reference sequence). With V trimmed by 4 bases and J by 7 bases, 10 bases remained unmatched. The CDR3 DNA follows: TGTGCCAGCAGTTCATTCACAGGGGTAGGACAGCCCCAGCATTTT. Its protein is CASSSFTGVGQPQHF.

The rearrangement joins TRBV10-3 to TRBJ2-7; D unresolved. V lost 4 bases to trimming and J lost 0 bases, with 4 bases between them. The CDR3 length is 12 residues. Per germline, CDR1 ENHRY and CDR2 SYGVKD. In DNA form, the CDR3 reads TGTGCCATCAGTGCTAGCTCCTACGAGCAGTACTTC. Its translation: CAISASSYEQYF.

The chain recombines TRBV13 with TRBJ1-5; TRBD1 agrees at 7 bases. J was trimmed by 5 bases and V by 5 bases; bases with no gene match: 6. CDR1 and CDR2 (germline): PRHDT, FYEKMQ (reference sequence). The CDR3 extends over 14 amino acids. In nucleotides, the CDR3 is TGTGCCAGCAGCCCTCAGGGGGTCGATCAGCCCCAGCATTTT. Its protein product is CASSPQGVDQPQHF.

This clone was seen a single time. The rearrangement links TRBV19 to TRBJ1-1; D is perhaps TRBD1 (5 bases). The germline V gene has CDR1 LNHDA and CDR2 SQIVND (reference sequence). Deletions cut 8 bases from V and 2 bases from J, with 21 bases between. The CDR3 consists of 16 residues. The CDR3 spells CASSWSRTRSNTEAFF. The CDR3 coding sequence is TGTGCCAGTTCATGGTCCCGGACAAGATCTAACACTGAAGCTTTCTTT.

The count of this clone is one. The chain combines TRBV11-2 with TRBJ2-5; 8 positions agree with TRBD2. This CDR3 contains 14 residues. V was pared by 5 bases and J by 1 base, with 3 bases of the junction left unmatched. Germline lookup yields CDR1 SGHAT and CDR2 FQNNGV. The CDR3 DNA follows: TGTGCCAGCAGCAGGAGCGGGGGCCAAGAGACCCAGTACTTC. This codes for CASSRSGGQETQYF.

The J gene is TRBJ1-1, the V gene TRBV5-1; D remains ambiguous. The germline V gene encodes CDR1 SGHRS and CDR2 YFSETQ. CDR3 length: 15 residues. V lost 4 bases and J lost 1, with 14 bases in between. CDR3 DNA sequence: TGCGCCAGCAGCCTGGGCGGGGTCCAGAACACTGAAGCTTTCTTT. Residues: CASSLGGVQNTEAFF.

The table lists this clone with a few counts. The chain has TRBV6-6 and TRBJ1-1; tentatively, D is TRBD1 (6 bases). CDR1 MNHNY and CDR2 SVGAGI come from the germline V gene (reference sequence). The CDR3 sequence is 14 residues long. V was trimmed by 8 bases and J by 3 bases, leaving 16 bases between them. In DNA, the CDR3 is TGTGCCAGCGGAAACAGGGTTTTGGACACTGAAGCTTTCTTT. Amino acid sequence: CASGNRVLDTEAFF.

The V and J genes are TRBV7-8 and TRBJ2-7, with 8 bases lining up with TRBD2. In germline, CDR1 is SGHVS, CDR2 FQNEAQ. The V gene end was trimmed by 5 bases and the J gene end by 2 bases; junction bases not matched to a gene: 5. This CDR3 has 14 residues. Here the CDR3 DNA reads TGTGCCAGCAGCCCACGGGAGGGGACCTACGAGCAGTACTTC. The encoded protein is CASSPREGTYEQYF.

This chain connects TRBV29-1 to TRBJ1-5; D not resolved. CDR1 and CDR2 from the germline V gene are SQVTM and ANQGSEA. The CDR3 covers 12 residues. V lost 1 base and J 7 bases, leaving 8 bases between the germline ends. Here the CDR3 reads CSVEADGQPQHF. The CDR3 bases are TGCAGCGTTGAAGCTGATGGCCAGCCCCAGCATTTT.

This chain uses TRBV5-4 with TRBJ2-3; 12 nucleotides agree with TRBD2. The ends lost 4 bases at V and 2 bases at J; junction bases unmatched: 8. CDR1 is SGHNT, CDR2 YYREEE, per germline (reference sequence). The CDR3 consists of 17 residues. CDR3 region: CASSRGTSGSSTDTQYF. For the CDR3, the DNA is TGTGCCAGCAGCCGGGGGACTAGCGGGTCGTCCACAGATACGCAGTATTTT.

The genes are TRBV27 and TRBJ2-7; 7 bases fit TRBD2. The V gene's germline CDR1 is MNHEY and CDR2 SMNVEV (reference sequence). The CDR3 has 15 amino acids. J gave up 2 bases and V 5 bases, and 9 bases lay outside the gene matches. Here the CDR3 reads CASSPPGREPYEQYF. The CDR3 bases are TGTGCCAGCAGTCCCCCGGGGAGGGAGCCCTACGAGCAGTACTTC.

The chain recombines TRBV18 with TRBJ2-3, with TRBD1 as a possible D gene (6 bases). V lost 6 bases and J lost 6, with 22 bases in between. From germline, CDR1 is KGHSH and CDR2 LQKENI. The CDR3 totals 16 residues. The CDR3 bases are TGTGCCAGCTCCCACAGGGACCCCTTTCTCTCCGATACGCAGTATTTT. Protein: CASSHRDPFLSDTQYF.

The J gene is TRBJ1-2, the V gene TRBV2; a weak D match, TRBD1 (6 bases). The germline gives CDR1 SNHLY, CDR2 FYNNEI. The CDR3 runs to 13 residues. V lost 3 bases, J lost 3 bases, and 8 bases lay in between. CDR3 amino acids: CASSDRGDYGYTF. The CDR3 DNA is TGTGCCAGCAGTGACAGGGGCGACTATGGCTACACCTTC. Together with reference TRBV2 and TRBJ1-2, the CDR3 gives the full variable domain: EPEVTQTPSHQVTQMGQEVILRCVPISNHLYFYWYRQILGQKVEFLVSFYNNEISEKSEIFDDQFSVERPDGSNFTLKIRSTKLEDSAMYFCASSDRGDYGYTFGSGTRLTVV.